Included here is one TCR beta chain sequence, with context. Its antigen is currently unknown. Every isolated RNA sample was fully reverse transcribed, so sequencing captured expressed TCRB transcripts. Data came from immunoSEQ multiplex PCR; TCRdb stores just in-frame clones and leaves some out. The table has about 640,000 clones, around 11% seen once; the top ten hold around 0.12%. This record comes from a study of beta chain features in type 1 diabetes. Findings and caveats of the study: TCRB CDR3s from Type 1 diabetes patients were moderately but significantly shorter in all four CD4+ subsets.

V was shortened by 4 bases and J by 6 bases, with 13 bases between the two germline ends. Germline-derived CDR1 and CDR2 are WSHSY and SAAADI. The CDR3 loop spans 13 amino acids. About 120 mL of blood, on average, came from one heparinised draw per donor. The authors sorted CD4+ naive, central memory, regulatory and stem cell-like memory cells via CD45RO/CCR7/CD25/CD127/CD95/CD27. The sequencing input was naive CD4+ T cells from blood. This receptor was taken from a man aged 30 to 45 with type 1 diabetes. The gene calls are TRBV10-2 and TRBJ2-7; D is possibly TRBD1 (5 bases). The CDR3 reads CASSGQTSPEQYF. The DNA of the CDR3 is TGCGCCAGCAGTGGACAGACGTCACCCGAGCAGTACTTC.